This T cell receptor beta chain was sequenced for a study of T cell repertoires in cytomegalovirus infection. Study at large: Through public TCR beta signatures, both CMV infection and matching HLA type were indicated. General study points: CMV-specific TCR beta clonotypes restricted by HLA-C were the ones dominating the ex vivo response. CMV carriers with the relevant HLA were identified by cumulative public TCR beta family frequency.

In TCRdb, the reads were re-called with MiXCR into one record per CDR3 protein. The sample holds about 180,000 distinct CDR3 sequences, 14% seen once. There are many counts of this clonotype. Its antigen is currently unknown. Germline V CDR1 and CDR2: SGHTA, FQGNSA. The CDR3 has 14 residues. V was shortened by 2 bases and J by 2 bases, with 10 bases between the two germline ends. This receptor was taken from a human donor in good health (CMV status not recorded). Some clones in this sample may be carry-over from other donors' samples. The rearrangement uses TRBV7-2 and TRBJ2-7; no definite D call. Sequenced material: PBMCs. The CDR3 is CASSLIPGAYEQYF. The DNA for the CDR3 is TGTGCCAGCAGCTTAATCCCGGGTGCCTACGAGCAGTACTTC.